This TCR beta chain was identified in a study of post-analysis software for immune sequencing data. The study's findings and limits: Four or five TRBV segments were more frequent in patients than controls; TRBV5-6, TRBV5-1 and TRBV20-1 belonged to this group.

Germline CDR1 DFQATT, CDR2 SNEGSKA (reference sequence). The CDR3 extends over 16 amino acids. The V gene lost 0 bases and the J gene lost 2 bases, with 16 bases spanning the gap. Unique molecular identifiers were built into the TCR beta cDNA libraries. One entry per CDR3 protein, called by TCRdb with MiXCR from the PCR reads. The table lists over 700,000 distinct CDR3 sequences, approximately 30% of them singletons, with around 0.55% in the top ten. Concerning this clonotype: The antigen is undetermined.

This receptor was identified in a girl between 10 and 17 years old with multiple sclerosis. This chain uses TRBV20-1 with TRBJ2-5, with D perhaps TRBD1 or TRBD2 (6 bases each). The sequenced material came from blood. For the CDR3, the DNA is TGCAGTGCTAGAGACGTTAAGTGGGGGGCACAAGAGACCCAGTACTTC. It specifies CSARDVKWGAQETQYF.